The next 10 T cell receptor beta chains were all read from a single sample in a study of blood T cell repertoires in COVID-19. Produced via immunoSEQ multiplex PCR; TCRdb's table is partial and in-frame only. The sample holds hundreds of thousands of clones; more than 70% are singletons and the top ten take roughly 8.2%. Sequenced input: peripheral blood. Source of these receptors: a woman aged 45-65 years with acute or convalescent COVID-19.

The gene calls are TRBV9 and TRBJ2-7, with D possibly matching TRBD2 (6 bases). This CDR3 has 14 residues. CDR1 and CDR2 (germline): SGDLS, YYNGEE. Trimming removed 0 bases from V and 6 bases from J, with 13 bases in between. For the CDR3, the DNA is TGTGCCAGCAGCGTAGCCCCGGTGGGGGGCGAGCAGTACTTC. This translates into CASSVAPVGGEQYF.

This chain connects TRBV6-5 to TRBJ2-7, with 7 bases aligning to TRBD1. The V and J ends lost 8 bases and 5 bases, in that order; junction bases with no gene match: 12. Germline V gene data show CDR1 as MNHEY and CDR2 as SVGAGI. The CDR3 has 14 residues. As DNA, the CDR3 is TGTGCCAGCGCCCTGAGGGACAGACTCGACGAGCAGTACTTC. Its translation is CASALRDRLDEQYF.

The V call is TRBV5-4, the J call TRBJ2-3, with 9 bases lining up with TRBD2. The J segment lost 8 bases and the V segment lost 1 base, leaving 8 bases of the junction unmatched. Germline V gives CDR1 SGHNT, CDR2 YYREEE (reference sequence). The CDR3 length is 15 residues. The CDR3 nucleotides are TGTGCCAGCAGCTTGCCCCCTAGCGGGAAGGGTACGCAGTATTTT. Translation: CASSLPPSGKGTQYF. Full variable domain (rest looked up from reference TRBV5-4 and TRBJ2-3): ETGVTQSPTHLIKTRGQQVTLRCSSQSGHNTVSWYQQALGQGPQFIFQYYREEENGRGNFPPRFSGLQFPNYSSELNVNALELDDSALYLCASSLPPSGKGTQYFGPGTRLTVL.

This rearrangement joins TRBV11-3 to TRBJ2-2, with TRBD1 matching over 8 bases. After removal of 5 bases from V and 2 bases from J, the junction contained 7 bases not matched to a gene. The CDR3 sequence is 16 residues long. Germline loops: CDR1 SGHNT, CDR2 YENEEA. Here the CDR3 reads CASSRRTGRNTGELFF. DNA for the CDR3: TGTGCCAGCAGCCGCAGGACAGGGAGAAACACCGGGGAGCTGTTTTTT.

The V call is TRBV11-2, the J call TRBJ2-5, with 8 nucleotides matching TRBD1. This CDR3 has 14 residues. V was clipped by 5 bases and J by 4 bases; unmatched bases: 6. Germline lookup yields CDR1 SGHAT and CDR2 FQNNGV. The CDR3 bases are TGTGCCAGCAGCAAGAACAGGGGGAGAGAGACCCAGTACTTC. It is translated as CASSKNRGRETQYF.

This clone was counted only a few times. The chain is built from TRBV20-1 and TRBJ2-7, with 8 bases fitting TRBD2. Trimming took 3 bases from V and 2 from J; bases not matched to a gene: 6. The CDR3 covers 14 residues. CDR1 is DFQATT and CDR2 is SNEGSKA in the germline V gene (reference sequence). This CDR3 is CSASRASGPYEQYF. The CDR3 DNA reads as TGCAGTGCTAGTAGGGCTAGCGGGCCCTACGAGCAGTACTTC.

The genes are TRBV10-3 and TRBJ2-1; TRBD1 matches at 9 bases. Germline loops: CDR1 ENHRY, CDR2 SYGVKD. Trimming cost V 3 bases and J 7 bases; bases outside gene matches: 13. CDR3 length: 17 amino acids. CDR3 DNA sequence: TGTGCCATCAGTGACCCCGCCGACAGGGGGAGGAATAATGAGCAGTTCTTC. Its translation is CAISDPADRGRNNEQFF.

The chain recombines TRBV4-1 with TRBJ2-3, with 8 positions matching TRBD2. The CDR3 spans 17 residues. Germline-derived CDR1 and CDR2 are MGHRA and YSYEKL. The trim removed 1 base at V and 1 base at J, leaving 7 bases unmatched. The CDR3 is CASSQGGTSGGTDTQYF. CDR3 bases: TGCGCCAGCAGCCAAGGAGGGACTAGTGGCGGCACAGATACGCAGTATTTT.

V usage is TRBV12-3 or TRBV12-4 and J usage is TRBJ1-1; 9 nucleotides line up with TRBD1. The CDR3 is 13 residues long. J lost 8 bases, V lost 3 bases, and 4 bases had no gene match. In DNA, the CDR3 is TGTGCCAGCAGTTTGACAGGGGGGAGAGAAGCTTTCTTT. This encodes CASSLTGGREAFF.

The chain joins TRBV24-1 to TRBJ2-3, with a weak D call TRBD2 (5 bases). V lost 4 bases and J lost 2, with 12 bases in between. Germline lookup yields CDR1 KGHDR and CDR2 SFDVKD. There are 15 residues in the CDR3. CDR3 nucleotide sequence: TGTGCCACCAGTGAGATTACGGGGTTCACAGATACGCAGTATTTT. It specifies CATSEITGFTDTQYF.